This TCR beta chain was obtained from a study of CD8 T cells in ankylosing spondylitis (dated by TCRdb to the late 2010s). For the wider study: The study set out to find disease-linked TCR variants by profiling T cell receptor beta repertoires in ankylosing spondylitis patients and healthy donors. The full study cohort comprised about 25 ankylosing spondylitis patients and 85 to 120 healthy donors. Peripheral blood was sampled, and synovial fluid was also collected from ankylosing spondylitis patients. Overall study outcomes, separate from this receptor: The disease-linked clones had a CD8+ phenotype and were found at relatively low frequencies in peripheral blood. Significant enrichment of the disease-linked clones was reported in matched synovial fluid samples from ankylosing spondylitis patients. A TCR beta motif of several highly homologous amino acid variants appeared characteristic of blood from ankylosing spondylitis patients. Some motif variants were previously reported in synovial fluid and blood of reactive arthritis patients, suggesting common disease-initiation mechanisms.

Sequenced on an Illumina HiSeq 2500. Quantitative 5'-RACE with molecular barcodes was the method used to prepare the TCR beta libraries. In the original analysis: A new computational method based on a probabilistic model of VDJ rearrangement was used to identify disease-linked TCR variants. The raw public data were reprocessed by TCRdb itself: fastp quality trimming at Q25, MiXCR clonotype calling, in-frame beta chains only. One record per CDR3 amino acid sequence lists the most common genes and DNA. The V and J calls and clone size are TCRdb's, not the authors'. The sample includes around 180,000 distinct CDR3 sequences, with 10% to 15% observed a single time. The ten largest clonotypes hold 11% of the sample. The V end gives up 5 bases and the J end 6 bases, leaving 5 bases in the junction not matched to a gene. Looking up the germline V gene (reference sequence) yields CDR1 MNHNY and CDR2 SVGAGI. The CDR3, from cysteine to phenylalanine, totals 13 residues. Here the CDR3 DNA is all that survives: 39 bases in frame from base 1.

This clonotype was recorded at least ten times. Its antigen is unknown. Per-base qualities were not stored, and no clone one base away is much larger. The receptor chain draws on TRBV6-6 and TRBJ2-7; 9 bases in the middle match TRBD1. The sample comprised blood, either unsorted or a sorted T cell fraction (not recorded which). The clonotype comes from a female donor with ankylosing spondylitis or in good health (not recorded which). At the DNA level, the sequence is TGTGCCAGCAGTACGGGACAGGGAACCGAGCAGTACTTC. Translated, it gives CASSTGQGTEQYF.